These T cell receptor beta chains were read from a single sample in a study of T cell repertoires in ileal Crohn's disease. Assay used: immunoSEQ multiplex PCR; TCRdb lists only in-frame clones, some missing. The sample has approximately 3,200 clones; 70% to 80% are singletons. The sample comprised ileal tissue. The receptors originated from an adult with Crohn's disease. CDR3s include the opening cysteine and the closing phenylalanine or tryptophan. The order of the fields is D gene, clone size, J gene, V gene, CDR3 DNA, CDR3 protein. A D gene is named only where the DNA matches it firmly. The listing skips clone size in some rows; elsewhere it reads once, few, many or a size class.

d_gene: NA; abundance: NA; j_gene: TRBJ1-3; v_gene: TRBV7-2; CDR3nt: TGTGCCAGCAGCTCCGTTGGGGCGCGTGTCAACACCATATATTTT; CDR3aa: CASSSVGARVNTIYF
d_gene: NA; abundance: NA; j_gene: TRBJ1-1; v_gene: TRBV19; CDR3nt: TGTGCCAGTAGTATCAAGGGGACGGGACTCCTTTTCTCTACTGAAGCTTTCTTT; CDR3aa: CASSIKGTGLLFSTEAFF
d_gene: TRBD1; abundance: NA; j_gene: TRBJ2-4; v_gene: TRBV2; CDR3nt: TGTGCCAGCAGTAGGGACAGGGAAAGTAAGAGGTACTTC; CDR3aa: CASSRDRESKRYF
d_gene: NA; abundance: NA; j_gene: TRBJ2-5; v_gene: TRBV5-1; CDR3nt: TGCGCCAGCAGCTTGGAATCCGGGATAGCGTACTTC; CDR3aa: CASSLESGIAYF
d_gene: NA; abundance: NA; j_gene: TRBJ1-5; v_gene: TRBV10-2; CDR3nt: TGCGCCAGCAGTGAGTCCCGACAGAACAATCAGCCCCAGCATTTT; CDR3aa: CASSESRQNNQPQHF
d_gene: TRBD2; abundance: NA; j_gene: TRBJ2-4; v_gene: TRBV19; CDR3nt: TGTGCCAGTAGTATTTGGCTAGCGGGGTTCAAAAACATTCAGTACTTC; CDR3aa: CASSIWLAGFKNIQYF
d_gene: NA; abundance: NA; j_gene: TRBJ2-7; v_gene: TRBV7-9; CDR3nt: TGTGCCAGCAGCTTTAGACGGAATACCTACGAGCAGTACTTC; CDR3aa: CASSFRRNTYEQYF
d_gene: NA; abundance: NA; j_gene: TRBJ1-1; v_gene: TRBV29-1; CDR3nt: TGCAGCGTTTCTACGCGACAGGTTCTGAACACTGAAGCTTTCTTT; CDR3aa: CSVSTRQVLNTEAFF
d_gene: NA; abundance: NA; j_gene: TRBJ2-1; v_gene: TRBV15; CDR3nt: TGTGCCACCAGCAATAAGGGACAGTTCTTC; CDR3aa: CATSNKGQFF
d_gene: TRBD1; abundance: NA; j_gene: TRBJ1-1; v_gene: TRBV2; CDR3nt: TGTGCCAGCAGTCCAATCGGGCAGGGGGCGAACACTGAAGCTTTCTTT; CDR3aa: CASSPIGQGANTEAFF
d_gene: TRBD1; abundance: once; j_gene: TRBJ2-1; v_gene: TRBV6-5; CDR3nt: TGTGCCAGCAGGCGGGACAGGAGCTCCTACAATGAGCAGTTCTTC; CDR3aa: CASRRDRSSYNEQFF
d_gene: NA; abundance: NA; j_gene: TRBJ1-1; v_gene: TRBV2; CDR3nt: TGTGCCAGCAGTGGGACAGTTGGAGAGGACACTGAAGCTTTCTTT; CDR3aa: CASSGTVGEDTEAFF
d_gene: NA; abundance: NA; j_gene: TRBJ1-4; v_gene: TRBV6-5; CDR3nt: TGTGCCAGCAGTTACTCTTGGGGAATGAATGAAAAACTGTTTTTT; CDR3aa: CASSYSWGMNEKLFF
d_gene: TRBD1; abundance: NA; j_gene: TRBJ1-5; v_gene: TRBV10-3; CDR3nt: TGTGCCGCACAGGGGGGAGTCAATCAGCCCCAGCATTTT; CDR3aa: CAAQGGVNQPQHF
d_gene: NA; abundance: NA; j_gene: TRBJ1-2; v_gene: TRBV10-3; CDR3nt: TGTGCCATCAGTGAGTCACCAGGGGACGGCTACACCTTC; CDR3aa: CAISESPGDGYTF
d_gene: TRBD1; abundance: few; j_gene: TRBJ1-6; v_gene: TRBV18; CDR3nt: TGTGCCAGCTCAGGGTCGGGACAGGGTAATTCACCCCTCCACTTT; CDR3aa: CASSGSGQGNSPLHF
d_gene: TRBD1; abundance: few; j_gene: TRBJ1-2; v_gene: TRBV27; CDR3nt: TGTGCCAGCGCAACCGGGACAGGGGGCAGTGGTGGCTACACCTTC; CDR3aa: CASATGTGGSGGYTF
d_gene: TRBD2; abundance: NA; j_gene: TRBJ2-1; v_gene: TRBV7-2; CDR3nt: TGTGCCAGCAGCCCAAGAGCGGGGGGGCCCTCCAATGAGCAGTTCTTC; CDR3aa: CASSPRAGGPSNEQFF
d_gene: NA; abundance: NA; j_gene: TRBJ2-6; v_gene: TRBV19; CDR3nt: TGTGCCAGTAGTATGCACAGGTCTGGGGCCAACGTCCTGACTTTC; CDR3aa: CASSMHRSGANVLTF
d_gene: NA; abundance: NA; j_gene: TRBJ2-7; v_gene: TRBV6-5; CDR3nt: TGTGCCAGCAGTTACGGGCGTTACTACGAGCAGTACTTC; CDR3aa: CASSYGRYYEQYF
d_gene: NA; abundance: few; j_gene: TRBJ2-7; v_gene: TRBV27; CDR3nt: TGTGCCAGCACCCGGGTGGTCGGGGGCGAGCAGTACTTC; CDR3aa: CASTRVVGGEQYF
d_gene: TRBD1; abundance: NA; j_gene: TRBJ1-4; v_gene: TRBV7-7; CDR3nt: TGTGCCAGCAGCCCGCGAGGACAGGCCGGGACGGAAAAACTGTTTTTT; CDR3aa: CASSPRGQAGTEKLFF
d_gene: TRBD1; abundance: NA; j_gene: TRBJ2-7; v_gene: TRBV7-7; CDR3nt: TGTGCCAGCAGCTTAGGGGACAGTCAATCCTACGAGCAGTACTTC; CDR3aa: CASSLGDSQSYEQYF
d_gene: NA; abundance: NA; j_gene: TRBJ2-7; v_gene: TRBV7-3; CDR3nt: TGTGCCAGCAGCTTAAATGGGGACGCCTCCTACGAGCAGTACTTC; CDR3aa: CASSLNGDASYEQYF
d_gene: NA; abundance: few; j_gene: TRBJ2-7; v_gene: TRBV5-1; CDR3nt: TGCGCCAGCAGCTTGGCCTCAACCGCCTACGAGCAGTACTTC; CDR3aa: CASSLASTAYEQYF
d_gene: NA; abundance: NA; j_gene: TRBJ1-1; v_gene: TRBV28; CDR3nt: TGTGCCAGCAGTCGAATAACTGAAGCTTTCTTT; CDR3aa: CASSRITEAFF
d_gene: TRBD1; abundance: NA; j_gene: TRBJ1-6; v_gene: TRBV6-6; CDR3nt: TGTGCCAGCAGTCATACAGGGGGAAGGGTGGCACCCCTCCACTTT; CDR3aa: CASSHTGGRVAPLHF
d_gene: NA; abundance: large; j_gene: TRBJ1-5; v_gene: TRBV10-1; CDR3nt: TGCGCCAGCAGTGAGTCAGTTGTTCAGCCCCAGCATTTT; CDR3aa: CASSESVVQPQHF
d_gene: NA; abundance: NA; j_gene: TRBJ1-2; v_gene: TRBV19; CDR3nt: TGTGCCAGCAACTTGGGTCCTAACTATGGCTACACCTTC; CDR3aa: CASNLGPNYGYTF
d_gene: TRBD2; abundance: NA; j_gene: TRBJ2-3; v_gene: TRBV7-2; CDR3nt: TGTGCCAGCAGCTTACTAGCGGGGGGGCTCACAGATACGCAGTATTTT; CDR3aa: CASSLLAGGLTDTQYF
d_gene: NA; abundance: NA; j_gene: TRBJ2-7; v_gene: TRBV10-3; CDR3nt: TGTGCCATCAGTGAGACCCCGGGAAGGGGTTACGAGCAGTACTTC; CDR3aa: CAISETPGRGYEQYF
d_gene: NA; abundance: NA; j_gene: TRBJ1-3; v_gene: TRBV9; CDR3nt: TGTGCCAGCAGCGTAGGACGGGGCTCTGGAAACACCATATATTTT; CDR3aa: CASSVGRGSGNTIYF
d_gene: NA; abundance: NA; j_gene: TRBJ1-4; v_gene: TRBV6-1; CDR3nt: TGTGCCAGCAAGGGACTGGACCCTCTTGAAAAACTGTTTTTT; CDR3aa: CASKGLDPLEKLFF
d_gene: NA; abundance: NA; j_gene: TRBJ2-7; v_gene: TRBV7-8; CDR3nt: TGTGCCAGCAGCTTTGGGCAGGCCTACGAGCAGTACTTC; CDR3aa: CASSFGQAYEQYF
d_gene: TRBD2; abundance: NA; j_gene: TRBJ2-7; v_gene: TRBV6-1; CDR3nt: TGTGCCAGCGGCGGGAGCGGTTCCTACGAGCAGTACTTC; CDR3aa: CASGGSGSYEQYF
d_gene: NA; abundance: NA; j_gene: TRBJ1-1; v_gene: TRBV30; CDR3nt: TGTGCCTGGAGTAAACAGCGCGGTGAAGCTTTCTTT; CDR3aa: CAWSKQRGEAFF
d_gene: TRBD1; abundance: NA; j_gene: TRBJ2-3; v_gene: TRBV7-3; CDR3nt: TGTGCCAGCAGCTTAAGACAGGGTTTAGCAGATACGCAGTATTTT; CDR3aa: CASSLRQGLADTQYF
d_gene: NA; abundance: NA; j_gene: TRBJ2-5; v_gene: TRBV28; CDR3nt: TGTGCCAGCAGTTCGGACCGGAGAAGAGAGTACTTC; CDR3aa: CASSSDRRREYF
d_gene: NA; abundance: NA; j_gene: TRBJ2-6; v_gene: TRBV6-1; CDR3nt: TGTGCCAGCAGTGATTGGGGGTTTGGGGCCAACGTCCTGACTTTC; CDR3aa: CASSDWGFGANVLTF
d_gene: NA; abundance: NA; j_gene: TRBJ1-2; v_gene: TRBV19; CDR3nt: TGTGCCAGTAGTATCCACGGTGGGCTCTTAGCTAACTATGGCTACACCTTC; CDR3aa: CASSIHGGLLANYGYTF
d_gene: NA; abundance: few; j_gene: TRBJ1-2; v_gene: TRBV11-3; CDR3nt: TGTGCCAGCAGCTTAAGCGGGGTATCTGGCTACACCTTC; CDR3aa: CASSLSGVSGYTF
d_gene: NA; abundance: NA; j_gene: TRBJ2-2; v_gene: TRBV9; CDR3nt: TGTGCCAGCAGCGCGGCGAACACCGGGGAGCTGTTTTTT; CDR3aa: CASSAANTGELFF
d_gene: NA; abundance: NA; j_gene: TRBJ1-1; v_gene: TRBV13; CDR3nt: TGTGCCAGCAGCTCCCGGGGGTCAGGAGTGAACCCTGAAGCTTTCTTT; CDR3aa: CASSSRGSGVNPEAFF